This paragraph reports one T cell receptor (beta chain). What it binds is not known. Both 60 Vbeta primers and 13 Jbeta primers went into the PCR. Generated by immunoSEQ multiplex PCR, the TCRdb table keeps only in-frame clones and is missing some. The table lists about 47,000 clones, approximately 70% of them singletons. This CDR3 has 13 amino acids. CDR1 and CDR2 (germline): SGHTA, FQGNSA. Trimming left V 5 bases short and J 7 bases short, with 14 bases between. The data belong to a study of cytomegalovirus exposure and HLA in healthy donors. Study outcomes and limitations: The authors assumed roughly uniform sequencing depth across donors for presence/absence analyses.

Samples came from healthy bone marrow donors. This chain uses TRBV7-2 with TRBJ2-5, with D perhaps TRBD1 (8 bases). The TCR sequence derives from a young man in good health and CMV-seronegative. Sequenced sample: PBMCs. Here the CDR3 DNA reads TGTGCCAGCAGCGTAAACAGGGGGGGGACCCAGTACTTC. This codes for CASSVNRGGTQYF.